These 26 T cell receptor beta chains came from one sample sequenced in a study of shared clonotypes between healthy human individuals. Terminally differentiated effector memory CD45RA+ cells were excluded by CCR7 positive selection of CD45RO-negative cells. Measured with immunoSEQ multiplex PCR; TCRdb has only the in-frame clones, and not every one. The table lists 2 million to 2.5 million clones, around 96% of them singletons. Sequenced: naive CD8+ T cells sorted from blood. The receptors shown here come from a man aged 18-30 years in good health.

The chain uses TRBV2 and TRBJ2-2; possible D gene TRBD1, 7 bases. The CDR3 totals 18 residues. V was trimmed by 1 base and J by 3 bases, leaving 18 bases between them. CDR1 SNHLY and CDR2 FYNNEI come from the germline V gene. The CDR3 loop reads CASSEVRDREEYTGELFF. As DNA, the CDR3 is TGTGCCAGCAGTGAAGTACGAGACAGGGAGGAATACACCGGGGAGCTGTTTTTT.

The rearrangement joins TRBV2 to TRBJ2-7, with 7 bases matching TRBD1. Germline assignment: CDR1 SNHLY and CDR2 FYNNEI. CDR3 length: 14 residues. The junction had 5 bases not matched to a gene; V was cut back by 4 bases and J by 2 bases. The CDR3: CASSVGTAAYEQYF. The CDR3 DNA is TGTGCCAGCAGTGTGGGGACAGCCGCCTACGAGCAGTACTTC.

The gene calls are TRBV11-3 and TRBJ2-2; D may correspond to TRBD1 or TRBD2 (5 bases each). The CDR3 contains 15 residues. V shed 5 bases and J shed 8 bases, with 18 bases lying between them. Per the germline V gene, CDR1 is SGHNT and CDR2 is YENEEA. CDR3: CASSNYGAEAGELFF. The CDR3 nucleotides read TGTGCCAGCAGCAACTACGGGGCCGAGGCGGGGGAGCTGTTTTTT.

J is TRBJ2-2 and V is TRBV18, with D perhaps matching TRBD2 (5 bases). Germline lookup yields CDR1 KGHSH and CDR2 LQKENI. The V and J ends lost 2 bases and 2 bases respectively, with 15 bases between them. The CDR3 is 17 amino acids. The CDR3 region has the DNA TGTGCCAGCTCACCAACCCCGGACGGGGTTAACACCGGGGAGCTGTTTTTT. The encoded protein is CASSPTPDGVNTGELFF.

The rearrangement uses TRBV4-1 and TRBJ2-1; 9 bases are shared with TRBD2. The germline gives CDR1 MGHRA, CDR2 YSYEKL. The CDR3 is made up of 17 amino acids. V lost 2 bases to trimming and J lost 2 bases; unmatched junction nucleotides: 7. Here the CDR3 DNA reads TGCGCCAGCAGCCAAAGAGTCCTAGCGGGGACCTACAATGAGCAGTTCTTC. Translated: CASSQRVLAGTYNEQFF.

This rearrangement joins TRBV9 to TRBJ2-2; 11 bases match TRBD2. Germline CDR1 is SGDLS and CDR2 is YYNGEE. V lost 0 bases and J lost 1; bases outside the gene matches: 2. This CDR3 is built from 17 residues. CDR3 amino acids: CASSVELAGVNTGELFF. In DNA form, the CDR3 reads TGTGCCAGCAGCGTAGAACTAGCGGGAGTGAACACCGGGGAGCTGTTTTTT. The full variable domain, with the rest looked up from reference TRBV9 and TRBJ2-2, is DSGVTQTPKHLITATGQRVTLRCSPRSGDLSVYWYQQSLDQGLQFLIQYYNGEERAKGNILERFSAQQFPDLHSELNLSSLELGDSALYFCASSVELAGVNTGELFFGEGSRLTVL.

The CDR3 nucleotides read TGCGCCAGCAGCCAACAATATGGACAGGCCCACGAGCAGTACTTC. As protein: CASSQQYGQAHEQYF. The chain joins TRBV4-1 to TRBJ2-7; 7 bases agree with TRBD1. Germline V gene data show CDR1 as MGHRA and CDR2 as YSYEKL. The J segment lost 5 bases and the V segment lost 2 bases, leaving 9 bases of the junction unmatched. CDR3 length: 15 residues.

This clone came up once. J is TRBJ2-1 and V is TRBV30, with D possibly called TRBD1 or TRBD2 (5 bases each). Germline V gives CDR1 GTSNPN, CDR2 SVGIG (reference sequence). V gave up 3 bases and J gave up 3 bases, with 15 bases separating them. The CDR3 extends over 15 amino acids. CDR3 region: CAWSLGLAVYNEQFF. In DNA, the CDR3 is TGTGCCTGGAGCCTGGGGCTAGCTGTCTACAATGAGCAGTTCTTC.

The rearrangement links TRBV18 to TRBJ2-3; possibly TRBD1 for D (5 bases). Germline V gene sequence: CDR1 KGHSH, CDR2 LQKENI. The CDR3 sequence is 16 residues long. The V end lost 5 bases, the J end lost 0 bases, and 15 bases lay between the germline ends. CDR3 DNA sequence: TGTGCCAGCTCATCCCTTGGCAGGGAAAGCACAGATACGCAGTATTTT. Protein sequence: CASSSLGRESTDTQYF.

V usage is TRBV7-2 and J usage is TRBJ2-7; D is possibly TRBD2 (6 bases). This CDR3 region has 13 residues. V was trimmed by 5 bases and J by 3 bases, leaving 11 bases between them. Germline lookup yields CDR1 SGHTA and CDR2 FQGNSA. For the CDR3, the DNA is TGTGCCAGCAGCGTCCAGGAGGGCTACGAGCAGTACTTC. Encoded protein: CASSVQEGYEQYF.

This rearrangement joins TRBV4-1 to TRBJ2-2, with 10 nucleotides matching TRBD2. Looked up from germline, CDR1 is MGHRA and CDR2 is YSYEKL. Trimming took 2 bases from V and 7 from J; bases not matched to a gene: 16. The CDR3 totals 19 residues. The CDR3 sequence: CASSQSVGTSGMVIGELFF. The CDR3 DNA reads TGCGCCAGCAGCCAATCCGTCGGTACTAGCGGGATGGTGATCGGGGAGCTGTTTTTT.

This sequence joins TRBV9 and TRBJ2-6; a possible D gene is TRBD2 (5 bases). Looked up from germline, CDR1 is SGDLS and CDR2 is YYNGEE. This CDR3 has 16 amino acids. Trimming took off 6 bases at V and 2 bases at J, with 15 bases between the two ends. CDR3 bases: TGTGCCAGCACCTCCCGACGGGGAACTGGGGCCAACGTCCTGACTTTC. It yields the protein CASTSRRGTGANVLTF.

The chain is built from TRBV5-1 and TRBJ2-1; no clear D. The germline V gene has CDR1 SGHRS and CDR2 YFSETQ. Trimming pared 9 bases from V and 9 bases from J, leaving 7 bases between. The CDR3 loop spans 9 amino acids. The CDR3 loop reads CANRREQFF. Here the CDR3 DNA reads TGCGCCAACCGCCGTGAGCAGTTCTTC.

This rearrangement joins TRBV18 to TRBJ2-2; 7 bases map to TRBD2. The germline V gene encodes CDR1 KGHSH and CDR2 LQKENI. The CDR3 covers 14 residues. V dropped 2 bases and J dropped 5; count of bases not matched to a gene: 2. The CDR3 DNA reads TGTGCCAGCTCACCAGGGAGGGATACCGGGGAGCTGTTTTTT. As protein: CASSPGRDTGELFF.

A note on this clone: The sample contains more than one DNA sequence encoding this CDR3. The rearrangement links TRBV4-1 to TRBJ2-7; 7 nucleotides match TRBD1. The CDR3 is 14 residues long. V gave up 3 bases and J gave up 3 bases; unmatched junction bases: 5. Germline assignment: CDR1 MGHRA and CDR2 YSYEKL. CDR3 loop: CASSHPGQDYEQYF. CDR3 in DNA: TGCGCCAGCAGCCACCCTGGACAGGACTACGAGCAGTACTTC.

V is TRBV19 and J is TRBJ1-5, with TRBD1 as a possible D gene (5 bases). Germline V CDR1 and CDR2: LNHDA, SQIVND (reference sequence). The CDR3 has 15 amino acids. Trimming cost V 7 bases and J 3 bases, with 16 bases left between them. The CDR3 nucleotides are TGTGCCAGTACCACCTTCGGGACGGCCAATCAGCCCCAGCATTTT. Amino acids: CASTTFGTANQPQHF.

The chain recombines TRBV5-1 with TRBJ2-6; the D gene could be TRBD1 or TRBD2 (5 bases each). There are 15 residues in the CDR3. The V end was cut by 5 bases, the J end by 0 bases, with 9 bases between. Germline V CDR1 and CDR2: SGHRS, YFSETQ. This chain's CDR3 is CASRGEASGANVLTF. Written as DNA, the CDR3 is TGCGCCAGCAGGGGGGAAGCCTCTGGGGCCAACGTCCTGACTTTC.

The rearrangement links TRBV29-1 to TRBJ2-1, with 8 bases lining up with TRBD2. CDR1 SQVTM and CDR2 ANQGSEA come from the germline V gene. The CDR3 runs 16 residues. The junction had 4 bases not matched to a gene; V was cut back by 0 bases and J by 0 bases. CDR3 loop: CSVEDLSGSSYNEQFF. The CDR3 DNA reads as TGCAGCGTTGAAGACCTAAGCGGGAGCTCCTACAATGAGCAGTTCTTC.

Turning to this clone: Different DNA sequences within this sample yield the same CDR3. The chain is built from TRBV12-5 and TRBJ2-7; D is unclear. The CDR3 sequence is 11 residues long. Germline V gene data show CDR1 as LGHNT and CDR2 as FRNRAP. V was trimmed by 0 bases and J by 6 bases, leaving 3 bases between them. The CDR3 here is CASGLVGEQYF. CDR3 nucleotide sequence: TGTGCTAGTGGTTTGGTAGGCGAGCAGTACTTC.

This clone was counted a single time. This sequence joins TRBV7-2 and TRBJ2-4, with D perhaps TRBD1 (5 bases). Trimming removed 2 bases from V and 5 bases from J, with 19 bases in between. The CDR3 has 17 amino acids. Germline V gives CDR1 SGHTA, CDR2 FQGNSA. CDR3 sequence (DNA): TGTGCCAGCAGCTTATGGGCATCAGGGTGGGGCGAAAACATTCAGTACTTC. Translation: CASSLWASGWGENIQYF.

The chain carries TRBV7-9 and TRBJ2-2; D might be TRBD1 or TRBD2, each matching 6 bases. The CDR3 length is 17 residues. The V gene lost 2 bases and the J gene lost 1 base, with 14 bases spanning the gap. Germline V lookup: CDR1 SEHNR, CDR2 FQNEAQ (reference sequence). CDR3 DNA sequence: TGTGCCAGCAGCTTAAAGAGGGGGGCCTTGAACACCGGGGAGCTGTTTTTT. It codes for CASSLKRGALNTGELFF.

In this sample, this clone turned up a few times. The rearrangement links TRBV11-2 to TRBJ1-2; 8 bases line up with TRBD1. This CDR3 spans 15 amino acids. J was trimmed by 7 bases and V by 0 bases; bases with no gene match: 7. The V gene's germline CDR1 is SGHAT and CDR2 FQNNGV. The CDR3 loop is CASSLDGAGGSGYTF. The CDR3 coding sequence is TGTGCCAGCAGCTTAGATGGGGCAGGGGGCTCTGGCTACACCTTC.

CDR3 sequence (DNA): TGTGCCAGCAGGACCCAGGCTAGCGGGAGAAGGGTGGTTTACGAGCAGTACTTC. It encodes CASRTQASGRRVVYEQYF. This chain connects TRBV21-1 to TRBJ2-7; the table calls TRBD2, which could not be checked here. TRBV21-1 is shown as a pseudogene. This CDR3 region has 18 residues.

The chain has TRBV9 and TRBJ1-1; the D gene is possibly TRBD1 (5 bases). V was shortened by 3 bases and J by 9 bases, with 12 bases between the two germline ends. Germline values: CDR1 SGDLS, CDR2 YYNGEE. The CDR3 totals 12 residues. CDR3 nucleotides: TGTGCCAGCAGCGACGACTGGGGCCAAGCTTTCTTT. This translates into CASSDDWGQAFF.

The chain joins TRBV4-1 to TRBJ1-1, with D possibly TRBD1 on 6 matching bases. V was clipped by 0 bases and J by 0 bases, with 8 bases between them. From germline, CDR1 is MGHRA and CDR2 YSYEKL. This CDR3 is built from 15 residues. The CDR3 spells CASSQEDSMNTEAFF. The CDR3 DNA reads TGCGCCAGCAGCCAAGAGGACAGCATGAACACTGAAGCTTTCTTT.

J is TRBJ1-2 and V is TRBV14; D remains unclear. The CDR3 runs to 16 residues. The V and J ends lost 4 bases and 0 bases respectively, with 15 bases between them. CDR1 is SGHDN and CDR2 is FVKESK in the germline V gene. CDR3 bases: TGTGCCAGCAGCCGCAGACGCGGAGAATCTAACTATGGCTACACCTTC. Its protein is CASSRRRGESNYGYTF.